This record looks at one T cell receptor beta chain sequence and its context. This specimen belongs to a study of CD8+ T cells in alopecia areata. RNA was extracted and reverse transcribed into cDNA as the sequencing template. Here immunoSEQ multiplex PCR was the method, and the copy in TCRdb shows in-frame clones only, minus some. The sample lists 130,000 to 150,000 clones; about three fifths were seen once. V gave up 8 bases and J gave up 8 bases, with 12 bases separating them. Germline CDR1 is SNHLY and CDR2 is FYNNEI. The CDR3 extends over 12 amino acids. This clonotype was sampled from a human donor in good health. Sequencing was performed on CD8+ T cells sorted from blood. V usage is TRBV2 and J usage is TRBJ2-2; D possibly corresponds to TRBD1 (6 bases). The CDR3 region is CASPTGTGELFF. DNA for the CDR3: TGTGCCAGCCCAACAGGGACAGGGGAGCTGTTTTTT.